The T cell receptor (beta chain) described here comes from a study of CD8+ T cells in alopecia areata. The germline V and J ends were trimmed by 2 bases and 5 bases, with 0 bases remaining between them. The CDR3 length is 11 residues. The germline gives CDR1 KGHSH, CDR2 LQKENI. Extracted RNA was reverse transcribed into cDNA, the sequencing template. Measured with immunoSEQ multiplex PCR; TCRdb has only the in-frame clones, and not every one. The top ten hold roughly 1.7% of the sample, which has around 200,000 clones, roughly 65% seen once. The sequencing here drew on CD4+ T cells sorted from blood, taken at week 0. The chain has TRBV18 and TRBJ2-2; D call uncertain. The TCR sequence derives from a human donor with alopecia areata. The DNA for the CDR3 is TGTGCCAGCTCACCAACCGGGGAGCTGTTTTTT. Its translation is CASSPTGELFF.